Each of the 4 T cell receptor beta chains below was sequenced from the same sample in a study of blood T cell repertoires in COVID-19. Sequencing was performed with immunoSEQ multiplex PCR; in TCRdb, only in-frame clones are kept and a portion is missing. The data contain some 200,000 clones, 60% to 85% of them singletons. The sequencing input was peripheral blood. The receptors come from a woman aged 70 to 79 with acute or convalescent COVID-19.

The sample holds a few counts of this clone. The chain links TRBV2 to TRBJ1-5; TRBD1 matches at 8 bases. Germline CDR1 and CDR2: SNHLY and FYNNEI. Trimming cost V 5 bases and J 1 base; bases outside gene matches: 7. This CDR3 is built from 16 residues. The chain's CDR3 is CASSRQGPGSNQPQHF. As DNA, the CDR3 is TGTGCCAGCAGTCGACAGGGGCCGGGGAGCAATCAGCCCCAGCATTTT.

The chain combines TRBV5-5 with TRBJ2-5, with a possible D match to TRBD2 (7 bases). Germline CDR1 reads SGHKS; CDR2 reads YYEKEE (reference sequence). The V and J ends lost 0 bases and 4 bases respectively, with 13 bases between them. The CDR3 is made up of 15 amino acids. CDR3 region: CASSLEGGAIETQYF. In DNA form, the CDR3 reads TGTGCCAGCAGCTTGGAAGGGGGGGCCATAGAGACCCAGTACTTC.

The rearrangement joins TRBV6-1 to TRBJ1-2; D unresolved. This CDR3 region has 16 residues. The V gene lost 2 bases and the J gene lost 2 bases, with 15 bases spanning the gap. From germline, CDR1 is MNHNS and CDR2 SASEGT. In DNA, the CDR3 is TGTGCCAGCAGTGAACCGGGAGCGGGCCAGAACTATGGCTACACCTTC. This sequence encodes CASSEPGAGQNYGYTF.

This clone was detected only once. The chain joins TRBV19 to TRBJ1-1, with TRBD1 as a possible D gene (5 bases). Germline V gene data show CDR1 as LNHDA and CDR2 as SQIVND (reference sequence). The ends were cut back, 9 bases at V and 0 bases at J, with 20 bases in the middle. This CDR3 comprises 16 residues. The CDR3 sequence: CASTLMAGKLNTEAFF. The DNA of the CDR3 is TGTGCCAGCACCCTGATGGCAGGGAAACTGAACACTGAAGCTTTCTTT.